The source of this TCR beta chain is a study of T cells after yellow fever vaccination. Study as a whole: Preparation of fractions with low cell numbers was performed using SMART-Seq v4 Ultra Low Input. Overall study findings and caveats: CD4 and CD8 compartments shared a small share of clonotypes. High-abundance clonotypes from the bulk population could contaminate FACS-sorted repertoires.

Of note for this clonotype: Its antigen remains unknown.

Trimming shortened V by 3 bases and J by 5 bases, and 7 bases separated the two germline ends. Germline V gene sequence: CDR1 DFQATT, CDR2 SNEGSKA (reference sequence). CDR3 length equals 11 residues. 5'RACE template switching produced TCR cDNA carrying a universal primer site and UMIs. From the 5' RACE reads, TCRdb called clonotypes with MiXCR, one entry per CDR3 protein. Among a few hundred thousand distinct CDR3 sequences listed, roughly 17% were seen once. The clonotype comes from a man younger than 35 who received the YFV17D yellow fever vaccine. The sample in question was PBMCs, obtained 4 to 6 days after the first yellow fever vaccination. The chain links TRBV20-1 to TRBJ1-2; unclear D gene. As DNA, the CDR3 is TGCAGTGCTAGTACCGGTTATGGCTACACCTTC. This codes for CSASTGYGYTF.